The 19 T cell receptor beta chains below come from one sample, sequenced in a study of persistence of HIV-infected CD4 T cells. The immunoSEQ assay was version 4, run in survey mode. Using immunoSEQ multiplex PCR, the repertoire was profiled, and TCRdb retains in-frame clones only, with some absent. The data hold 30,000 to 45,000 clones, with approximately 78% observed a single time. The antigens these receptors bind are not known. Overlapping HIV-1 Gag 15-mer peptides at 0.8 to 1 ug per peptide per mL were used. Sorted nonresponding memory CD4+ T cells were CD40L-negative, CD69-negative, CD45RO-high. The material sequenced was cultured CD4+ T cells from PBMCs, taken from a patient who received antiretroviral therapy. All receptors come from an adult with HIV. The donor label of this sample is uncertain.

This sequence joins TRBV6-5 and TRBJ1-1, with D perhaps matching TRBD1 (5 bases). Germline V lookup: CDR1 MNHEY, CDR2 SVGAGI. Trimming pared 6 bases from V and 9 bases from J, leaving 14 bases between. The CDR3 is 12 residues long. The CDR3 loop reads CASRMSGRQAFF. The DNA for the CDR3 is TGTGCCAGCAGGATGTCGGGACGGCAAGCTTTCTTT.

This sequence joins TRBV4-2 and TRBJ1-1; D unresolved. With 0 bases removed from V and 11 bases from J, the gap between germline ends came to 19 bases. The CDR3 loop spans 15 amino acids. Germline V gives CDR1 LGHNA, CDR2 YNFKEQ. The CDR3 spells CASSQEVVGPPGAFF. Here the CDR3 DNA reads TGTGCCAGCAGCCAAGAAGTAGTCGGGCCCCCGGGCGCTTTCTTT.

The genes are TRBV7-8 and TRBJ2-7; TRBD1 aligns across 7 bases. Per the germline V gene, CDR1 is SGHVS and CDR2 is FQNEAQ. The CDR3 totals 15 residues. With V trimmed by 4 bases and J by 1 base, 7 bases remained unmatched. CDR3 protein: CASSSPNRGSYEQYF. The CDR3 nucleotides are TGTGCCAGCAGCTCTCCGAACAGGGGATCCTACGAGCAGTACTTC.

This CDR3 is CASRWGEGTEAFF. The CDR3 region has the DNA TGTGCCAGCAGATGGGGGGAGGGCACTGAAGCTTTCTTT. V and J are TRBV6-5 and TRBJ1-1, with TRBD1 as a possible D gene (5 bases). V lost 6 bases, J lost 4 bases, and 12 bases lay in between. The CDR3 runs 13 residues. The V gene's germline CDR1 is MNHEY and CDR2 SVGAGI.

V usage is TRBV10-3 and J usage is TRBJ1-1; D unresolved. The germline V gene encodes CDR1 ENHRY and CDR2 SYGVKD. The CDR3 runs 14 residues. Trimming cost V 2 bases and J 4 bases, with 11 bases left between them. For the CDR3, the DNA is TGTGCCATCAGTGAGATGGGGTCTCGCACTGAAGCTTTCTTT. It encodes CAISEMGSRTEAFF.

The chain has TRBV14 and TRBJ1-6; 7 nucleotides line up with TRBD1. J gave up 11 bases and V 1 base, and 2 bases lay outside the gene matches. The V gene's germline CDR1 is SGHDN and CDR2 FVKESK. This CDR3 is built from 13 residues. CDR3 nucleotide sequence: TGTGCCAGCAGCCAAGTTACAGGGGCACCCCTCCACTTT. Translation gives CASSQVTGAPLHF.

The CDR3: CASSSQPGLRDTQYF. The CDR3 DNA follows: TGTGCCAGCAGCTCGCAACCCGGGTTGAGAGATACGCAGTATTTT. V and J are TRBV11-3 and TRBJ2-3, with D unresolved. Germline V gene lookup returns CDR1 SGHNT and CDR2 YENEEA. Trimming left V 4 bases short and J 5 bases short, with 16 bases between. This CDR3 is 15 amino acids long.

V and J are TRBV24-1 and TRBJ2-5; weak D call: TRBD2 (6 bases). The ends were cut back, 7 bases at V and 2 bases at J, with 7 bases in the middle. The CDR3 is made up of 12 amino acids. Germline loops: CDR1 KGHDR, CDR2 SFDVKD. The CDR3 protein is CATRDYQETQYF. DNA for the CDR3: TGTGCCACCAGGGACTATCAAGAGACCCAGTACTTC.

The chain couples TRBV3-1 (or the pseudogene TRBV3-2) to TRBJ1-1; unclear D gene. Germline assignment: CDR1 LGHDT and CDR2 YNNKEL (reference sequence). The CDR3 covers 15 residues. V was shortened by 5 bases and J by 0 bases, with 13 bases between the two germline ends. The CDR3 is CASSSQLGLNTEAFF. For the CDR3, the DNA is TGTGCCAGCAGCTCTCAACTAGGATTGAACACTGAAGCTTTCTTT.

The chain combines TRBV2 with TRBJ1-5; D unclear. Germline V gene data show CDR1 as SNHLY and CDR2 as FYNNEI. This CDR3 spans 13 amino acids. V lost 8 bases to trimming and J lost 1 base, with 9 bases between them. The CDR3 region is CASEPASNQPQHF. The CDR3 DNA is TGTGCCAGCGAACCGGCCAGCAATCAGCCCCAGCATTTT. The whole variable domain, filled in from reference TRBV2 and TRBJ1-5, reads EPEVTQTPSHQVTQMGQEVILRCVPISNHLYFYWYRQILGQKVEFLVSFYNNEISEKSEIFDDQFSVERPDGSNFTLKIRSTKLEDSAMYFCASEPASNQPQHFGDGTRLSIL.

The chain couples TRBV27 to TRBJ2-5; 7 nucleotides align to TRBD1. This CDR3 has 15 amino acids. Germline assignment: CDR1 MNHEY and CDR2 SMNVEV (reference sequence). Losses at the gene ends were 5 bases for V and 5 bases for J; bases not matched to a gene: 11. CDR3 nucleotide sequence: TGTGCCAGCAGTCTGGGAGTGACAGGGCGGGAGACCCAGTACTTC. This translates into CASSLGVTGRETQYF.

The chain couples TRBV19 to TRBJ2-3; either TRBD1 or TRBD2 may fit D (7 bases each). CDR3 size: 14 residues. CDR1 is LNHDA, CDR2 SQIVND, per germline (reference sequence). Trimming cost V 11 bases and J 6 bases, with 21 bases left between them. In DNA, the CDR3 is TGTGCCTCCAAGCAGGGGGGGGGAACGGATACGCAGTATTTT. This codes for CASKQGGGTDTQYF.

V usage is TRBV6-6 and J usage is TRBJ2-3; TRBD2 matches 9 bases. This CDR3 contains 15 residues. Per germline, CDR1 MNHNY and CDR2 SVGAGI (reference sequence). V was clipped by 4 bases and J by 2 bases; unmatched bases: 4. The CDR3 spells CASSSSGAHTDTQYF. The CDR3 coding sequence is TGTGCCAGCAGTTCTAGCGGGGCCCACACAGATACGCAGTATTTT.

The DNA for the CDR3 is TGTGCCAGCAGTTCGGACAGGGGATCATATAACTATGGCTACACCTTC. The encoded protein is CASSSDRGSYNYGYTF. This rearrangement joins TRBV5-6 to TRBJ1-2; 9 bases line up with TRBD1. Germline trimming cut 5 bases from V and 1 base from J; bases unmatched to any gene: 9. From germline, CDR1 is SGHDT and CDR2 YYEEEE. The CDR3 runs to 16 residues.

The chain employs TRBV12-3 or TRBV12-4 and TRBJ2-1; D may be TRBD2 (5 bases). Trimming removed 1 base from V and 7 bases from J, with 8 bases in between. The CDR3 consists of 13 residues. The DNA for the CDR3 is TGTGCCAGCAGTTTAGACGGGAAGAATGAGCAGTTCTTC. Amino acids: CASSLDGKNEQFF.

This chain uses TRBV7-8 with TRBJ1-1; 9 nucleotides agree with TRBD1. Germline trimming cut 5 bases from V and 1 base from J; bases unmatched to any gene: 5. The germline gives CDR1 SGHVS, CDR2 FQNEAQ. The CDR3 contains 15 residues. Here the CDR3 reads CASSVTGGKNTEAFF. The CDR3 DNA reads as TGTGCCAGCAGCGTAACAGGGGGCAAGAACACTGAAGCTTTCTTT.

The DNA for the CDR3 is TGTGCCAGCAGGCAGGGAGGGGATACGCAGTATTTT. The encoded protein is CASRQGGDTQYF. This chain uses TRBV6-5 with TRBJ2-3; 7 bases match TRBD2. Germline loops: CDR1 MNHEY, CDR2 SVGAGI. J gave up 6 bases and V 6 bases, and 3 bases lay outside the gene matches. This CDR3 has 12 residues.

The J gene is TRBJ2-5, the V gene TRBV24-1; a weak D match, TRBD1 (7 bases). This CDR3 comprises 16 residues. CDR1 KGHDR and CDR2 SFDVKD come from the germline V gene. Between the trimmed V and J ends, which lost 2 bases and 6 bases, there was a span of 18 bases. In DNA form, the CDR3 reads TGTGCCACCAGTGATTCGACAGGGCGGGGATTGAAGACCCAGTACTTC. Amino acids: CATSDSTGRGLKTQYF.

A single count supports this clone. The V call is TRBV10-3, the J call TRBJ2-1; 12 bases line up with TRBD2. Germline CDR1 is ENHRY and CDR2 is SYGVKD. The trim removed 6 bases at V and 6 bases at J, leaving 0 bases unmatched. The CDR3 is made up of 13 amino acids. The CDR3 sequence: CAIRGLAGNEQFF. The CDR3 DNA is TGTGCCATCAGGGGACTAGCGGGCAATGAGCAGTTCTTC.